The 31 T cell receptor beta chains in this list originate from one sample, sequenced in a study of blood T cell repertoires in COVID-19. Clones were read by immunoSEQ multiplex PCR, and TCRdb kept only the in-frame ones, dropping some. The table lists approximately 290,000 clones, approximately 90% of them singletons, with approximately 0.84% in the top ten. Sequencing was done on a sample of peripheral blood. Receptors were obtained from a man aged 30-40 years with acute or convalescent COVID-19.

This sequence joins TRBV6-1 and TRBJ1-5; D is ambiguous. Deletions cut 2 bases from V and 4 bases from J, with 6 bases between. The germline V gene has CDR1 MNHNS and CDR2 SASEGT. The CDR3 spans 13 residues. Here the CDR3 DNA reads TGTGCCAGCAGTGAACTCGAGAATCAGCCCCAGCATTTT. It translates to CASSELENQPQHF.

V usage is TRBV13 and J usage is TRBJ2-7, with 9 bases that match TRBD2. CDR3 size: 14 residues. The junction had 8 bases not matched to a gene; V was cut back by 0 bases and J by 11 bases. Per the germline V gene, CDR1 is PRHDT and CDR2 is FYEKMQ (reference sequence). The CDR3 region has the DNA TGTGCCAGCAGCTTAGGTTCGACTAGCGGTAAGGAGTACTTC. Amino acids: CASSLGSTSGKEYF.

This sequence joins TRBV6-6 and TRBJ1-2; the match to TRBD1 covers 8 bases. The V and J ends lost 7 bases and 7 bases, in that order; junction bases with no gene match: 11. From germline, CDR1 is MNHNY and CDR2 SVGAGI (reference sequence). The CDR3 is made up of 14 amino acids. DNA for the CDR3: TGTGCCAGCACCCCTACAGGGGGGATCTTTGGCTACACCTTC. Translating it yields CASTPTGGIFGYTF.

This clone was recorded a few times. The J gene is TRBJ1-6, the V gene TRBV11-2; D call uncertain. Per the germline V gene, CDR1 is SGHAT and CDR2 is FQNNGV. The CDR3 covers 13 residues. Between the trimmed V and J ends, which lost 5 bases and 8 bases, there was a span of 10 bases. The CDR3 DNA reads as TGTGCCAGCAGCCTTAACAGAGATTCACCCCTCCACTTT. This codes for CASSLNRDSPLHF.

Details on this clone: Different DNA sequences within this sample yield the same CDR3. V is TRBV5-1 and J is TRBJ1-1, with 8 bases that match TRBD1. Germline V gives CDR1 SGHRS, CDR2 YFSETQ. The CDR3 consists of 13 residues. V lost 5 bases and J lost 1; bases outside the gene matches: 1. CDR3 in amino acids: CASRGTGNTEAFF. CDR3 sequence (DNA): TGCGCCAGCAGGGGGACAGGGAACACTGAAGCTTTCTTT.

V gene TRBV5-1 combines with J gene TRBJ1-5, with TRBD1 identical over 8 bases. V shed 2 bases and J 7 bases; nucleotides not matched to a gene: 2. In germline, CDR1 is SGHRS, CDR2 YFSETQ. This CDR3 region has 13 residues. The CDR3 sequence is CASSFTGGQPQHF. CDR3 DNA sequence: TGCGCCAGCAGCTTCACAGGGGGGCAGCCCCAGCATTTT.

The genes are TRBV6-5 and TRBJ1-4, with 12 bases that match TRBD1. The junction had 4 bases not matched to a gene; V was cut back by 4 bases and J by 7 bases. From germline, CDR1 is MNHEY and CDR2 SVGAGI. The CDR3 consists of 15 residues. The CDR3 is CASSSWDRGLEKLFF. CDR3 bases: TGTGCCAGCAGTTCTTGGGACAGGGGGCTTGAAAAACTGTTTTTT.

J is TRBJ1-1 and V is TRBV28; 7 bases are a match to TRBD1. The CDR3 has 14 residues. V lost 10 bases, J lost 5 bases, and 13 bases stayed unmatched. The germline V gene has CDR1 MDHEN and CDR2 SYDVKM. The CDR3 loop reads CATLTGPQGTEAFF. CDR3 bases: TGTGCCACTTTGACAGGGCCTCAAGGGACTGAAGCTTTCTTT. Combining the CDR3 with reference TRBV28 and TRBJ1-1 gives the whole variable domain DVKVTQSSRYLVKRTGEKVFLECVQDMDHENMFWYRQDPGLGLRLIYFSYDVKMKEKGDIPEGYSVSREKKERFSLILESASTNQTSMYLCATLTGPQGTEAFFGQGTRLTVV.

This chain links TRBV28 with TRBJ1-1; D is possibly TRBD1 (6 bases). The V end lost 6 bases, the J end lost 6 bases, and 11 bases lay between the germline ends. Germline loops: CDR1 MDHEN, CDR2 SYDVKM. The CDR3 runs to 12 residues. The CDR3 region is CASSSGAPEAFF. CDR3 nucleotide sequence: TGTGCCAGCAGCTCAGGGGCTCCTGAAGCTTTCTTT. Combining the CDR3 with reference TRBV28 and TRBJ1-1 gives the whole variable domain DVKVTQSSRYLVKRTGEKVFLECVQDMDHENMFWYRQDPGLGLRLIYFSYDVKMKEKGDIPEGYSVSREKKERFSLILESASTNQTSMYLCASSSGAPEAFFGQGTRLTVV.

The chain employs TRBV9 and TRBJ2-3; 13 nucleotides agree with TRBD2. Germline assignment: CDR1 SGDLS and CDR2 YYNGEE. V shed 4 bases, J shed 6 bases, and the junction held 5 bases outside the gene matches. The CDR3 sequence is 15 residues long. The CDR3 DNA is TGTGCCAGCAGCCCGGGACTAGCGGGGAGGGATACGCAGTATTTT. Amino acid sequence: CASSPGLAGRDTQYF.

V is TRBV5-1 and J is TRBJ1-6; D gene ambiguous. The CDR3 extends over 13 amino acids. With 0 bases removed from V and 9 bases from J, the gap between germline ends came to 7 bases. Germline V gives CDR1 SGHRS, CDR2 YFSETQ. CDR3: CASSLVGISPLHF. The CDR3 DNA sequence: TGCGCCAGCAGCTTGGTCGGGATTTCACCCCTCCACTTT.

The rearrangement links TRBV9 to TRBJ1-6, with D perhaps TRBD1 (6 bases). CDR3 length: 16 amino acids. Trimming pared 0 bases from V and 5 bases from J, leaving 12 bases between. Per the germline V gene, CDR1 is SGDLS and CDR2 is YYNGEE. CDR3 in amino acids: CASSVESGVNNSPLHF. Here the CDR3 DNA reads TGTGCCAGCAGCGTAGAGTCAGGGGTCAATAATTCACCCCTCCACTTT.

The chain recombines TRBV5-8 with TRBJ1-1; D unresolved. Looked up from germline, CDR1 is SGHTS and CDR2 is YDEGEE. V lost 7 bases and J 7 bases, leaving 8 bases between the germline ends. This CDR3 contains 10 residues. The CDR3: CASGLVEAFF. The CDR3 DNA is TGTGCCAGCGGGCTTGTTGAAGCTTTCTTT.

The chain carries TRBV19 and TRBJ1-2, with D possibly being TRBD1 (6 bases). In germline, CDR1 is LNHDA, CDR2 SQIVND (reference sequence). The CDR3 covers 15 residues. Trimming took off 3 bases at V and 6 bases at J, with 17 bases between the two ends. CDR3 sequence (DNA): TGTGCCAGTAGTATTATACCGGCAGGGGTGGATGGCTACACCTTC. It encodes CASSIIPAGVDGYTF.

This rearrangement joins TRBV14 to TRBJ2-7, with 7 bases identical to TRBD2. The CDR3 covers 18 residues. Germline V CDR1 and CDR2: SGHDN, FVKESK. Trimming took 4 bases from V and 0 from J; bases not matched to a gene: 15. The CDR3 loop reads CASSPGALRLAASYEQYF. In DNA form, the CDR3 reads TGTGCCAGCAGCCCGGGAGCCTTGAGGCTAGCGGCCTCCTACGAGCAGTACTTC.

The V call is TRBV3-1 (or the pseudogene TRBV3-2), the J call TRBJ1-2; D uncertain. This CDR3 contains 13 residues. Trimming removed 4 bases from V and 1 base from J, with 7 bases in between. The germline V gene has CDR1 LGHDT and CDR2 YNNKEL (reference sequence). CDR3 sequence reads: CASSRGLNYGYTF. DNA of the CDR3: TGTGCCAGCAGCCGCGGGCTTAACTATGGCTACACCTTC.

The chain recombines TRBV30 with TRBJ1-3; weak D call: TRBD1 (6 bases). The ends were cut back, 5 bases at V and 4 bases at J, with 15 bases in the middle. Germline V CDR1 and CDR2: GTSNPN, SVGIG (reference sequence). The CDR3 sequence is 14 residues long. This chain's CDR3 is CAWGGQGRGNTIYF. The CDR3 nucleotides read TGTGCCTGGGGGGGCCAGGGTAGAGGAAACACCATATATTTT. Using reference TRBV30 and TRBJ1-3 for the parts outside the CDR3, the full variable domain is SQTIHQWPATLVQPVGSPLSLECTVEGTSNPNLYWYRQAAGRGLQLLFYSVGIGQISSEVPQNLSASRPQDRQFILSSKKLLLSDSGFYLCAWGGQGRGNTIYFGEGSWLTVV.

The V and J genes are TRBV5-1 and TRBJ2-2; D might be TRBD2 (6 bases). Germline CDR1 and CDR2: SGHRS and YFSETQ. Trimming left V 4 bases short and J 6 bases short, with 10 bases between. The CDR3 has 13 amino acids. CDR3 coding DNA: TGCGCCAGCAGCAGGCGGGACGCCGGGGAGCTGTTTTTT. Amino acid sequence: CASSRRDAGELFF.

The V and J genes are TRBV28 and TRBJ2-7; TRBD1 aligns across 10 bases. Trimming cost V 9 bases and J 4 bases; bases outside gene matches: 15. There are 16 residues in the CDR3. Per the germline V gene, CDR1 is MDHEN and CDR2 is SYDVKM. The CDR3 DNA sequence: TGTGCCAGTAGAACTCCCCTGGGACAGGGGAAATACGAGCAGTACTTC. Amino acids: CASRTPLGQGKYEQYF.

V gene TRBV5-4 combines with J gene TRBJ2-2; 8 bases align to TRBD2. J was trimmed by 6 bases and V by 4 bases; bases with no gene match: 2. The CDR3 extends over 13 amino acids. Germline lookup yields CDR1 SGHNT and CDR2 YYREEE (reference sequence). DNA for the CDR3: TGTGCCAGCAGCAATAGCGGGGCCGGGGAGCTGTTTTTT. This sequence encodes CASSNSGAGELFF.

The chain uses TRBV5-1 and TRBJ2-5, with a tentative D call TRBD2 (7 bases). The CDR3 length is 16 residues. V was shortened by 3 bases and J by 5 bases, with 20 bases between the two germline ends. The germline V gene has CDR1 SGHRS and CDR2 YFSETQ. The CDR3 region has the DNA TGCGCCAGCAGCTCCGGTGCGGGGGCGGCAGGGGAGACCCAGTACTTC. Translating gives CASSSGAGAAGETQYF.

This chain connects TRBV5-1 to TRBJ1-5; 10 nucleotides match TRBD1. This CDR3 has 15 amino acids. Looked up from germline, CDR1 is SGHRS and CDR2 is YFSETQ. The V gene end was trimmed by 4 bases and the J gene end by 1 base; junction bases not matched to a gene: 2. The CDR3 region has the DNA TGCGCCAGCAGCCCGGGACAGGGGAGCAATCAGCCCCAGCATTTT. Protein product: CASSPGQGSNQPQHF.

The genes are TRBV19 and TRBJ1-5; 8 positions agree with TRBD1. J gave up 1 base and V 7 bases, and 12 bases lay outside the gene matches. CDR1 is LNHDA, CDR2 SQIVND, per germline (reference sequence). The CDR3 has 17 amino acids. The CDR3 DNA reads TGTGCCAGTACCAGAGGACAGGGATTTGGGAGCAATCAGCCCCAGCATTTT. Protein product: CASTRGQGFGSNQPQHF. Together with reference TRBV19 and TRBJ1-5, the CDR3 gives the full variable domain: DGGITQSPKYLFRKEGQNVTLSCEQNLNHDAMYWYRQDPGQGLRLIYYSQIVNDFQKGDIAEGYSVSREKKESFPLTVTSAQKNPTAFYLCASTRGQGFGSNQPQHFGDGTRLSIL.

The gene calls are TRBV28 and TRBJ2-5; D possibly corresponds to TRBD2 (5 bases). This CDR3 is 17 amino acids long. Germline lookup yields CDR1 MDHEN and CDR2 SYDVKM. The V and J ends lost 2 bases and 3 bases respectively, with 19 bases between them. The CDR3 region has the DNA TGTGCCAGCAGTTTAGGACTCGGCACCGGGCCCGAAGAGACCCAGTACTTC. This translates into CASSLGLGTGPEETQYF.

The J gene is TRBJ2-3, the V gene TRBV5-1; D call uncertain. V was pared by 1 base and J by 0 bases, with 6 bases between. CDR3 length: 14 amino acids. From germline, CDR1 is SGHRS and CDR2 YFSETQ. The CDR3 DNA reads TGCGCCAGCAGCTTGATCTCTAGCACAGATACGCAGTATTTT. Its protein is CASSLISSTDTQYF.

This clone was seen once. This chain connects TRBV30 to TRBJ1-5; TRBD1 matches 9 bases. The germline gives CDR1 GTSNPN, CDR2 SVGIG (reference sequence). The CDR3 is made up of 13 amino acids. V dropped 3 bases and J dropped 7; count of bases not matched to a gene: 4. The CDR3 nucleotides read TGTGCCTGGAGCACAGGGGGCGAACAGCCCCAGCATTTT. It translates to CAWSTGGEQPQHF.

The chain recombines TRBV29-1 with TRBJ2-7, with D perhaps TRBD1 (7 bases). V was cut by 6 bases and J by 3 bases, with 18 bases left in between. The CDR3 extends over 14 amino acids. Per germline, CDR1 SQVTM and CDR2 ANQGSEA. CDR3 protein: CSVSGGGFFYEQYF. CDR3 coding DNA: TGCAGCGTCAGTGGAGGGGGCTTTTTCTACGAGCAGTACTTC.

This clone was counted a few times. V and J are TRBV2 and TRBJ2-7; 11 bases are a match to TRBD2. The J segment lost 2 bases and the V segment lost 5 bases, leaving 5 bases of the junction unmatched. The germline CDR1 and CDR2 sequences are SNHLY and FYNNEI. This CDR3 has 15 residues. The CDR3 is CASSIILAGAYEQYF. CDR3 sequence (DNA): TGTGCCAGCAGTATAATACTAGCGGGAGCCTACGAGCAGTACTTC.

This clone was seen a single time. V gene TRBV5-6 combines with J gene TRBJ2-7, with D possibly being TRBD2 (6 bases). CDR3 length: 14 residues. CDR1 and CDR2 (germline): SGHDT, YYEEEE. V was pared by 4 bases and J by 2 bases, with 13 bases between. The CDR3 loop is CASSQRARPYEQYF. The CDR3 DNA follows: TGTGCCAGCAGCCAGCGGGCTCGGCCCTACGAGCAGTACTTC.

The J gene is TRBJ1-5, the V gene TRBV6-1; 9 bases are shared with TRBD1. The trim removed 1 base at V and 7 bases at J, leaving 2 bases unmatched. The CDR3 covers 14 residues. Per germline, CDR1 MNHNS and CDR2 SASEGT. CDR3 protein: CASSEDRGPQPQHF. CDR3 nucleotides: TGTGCCAGCAGTGAAGACAGGGGGCCGCAGCCCCAGCATTTT.

V gene TRBV6-6 combines with J gene TRBJ1-2; the D is unclear. CDR1 and CDR2 from the germline V gene are MNHNY and SVGAGI (reference sequence). V lost 0 bases and J lost 8, with 13 bases in between. There are 14 residues in the CDR3. CDR3 region: CASSYSIEGDGYTF. The CDR3 DNA reads TGTGCCAGCAGTTACTCGATCGAGGGTGACGGCTACACCTTC.